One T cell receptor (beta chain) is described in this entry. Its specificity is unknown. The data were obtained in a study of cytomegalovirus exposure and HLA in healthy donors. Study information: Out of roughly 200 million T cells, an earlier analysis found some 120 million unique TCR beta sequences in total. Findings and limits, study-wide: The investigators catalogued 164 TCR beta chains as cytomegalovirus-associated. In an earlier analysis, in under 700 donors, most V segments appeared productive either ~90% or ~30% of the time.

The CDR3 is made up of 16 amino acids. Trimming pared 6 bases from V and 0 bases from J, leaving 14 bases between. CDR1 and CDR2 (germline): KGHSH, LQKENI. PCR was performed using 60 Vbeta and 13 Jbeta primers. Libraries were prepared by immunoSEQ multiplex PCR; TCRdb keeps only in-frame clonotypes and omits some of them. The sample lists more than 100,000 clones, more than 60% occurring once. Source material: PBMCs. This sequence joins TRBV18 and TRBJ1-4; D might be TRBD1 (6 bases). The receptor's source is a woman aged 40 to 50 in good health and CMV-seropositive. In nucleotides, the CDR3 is TGTGCCAGCTCGCCGACAGGCGTGACAACTAATGAAAAACTGTTTTTT. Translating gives CASSPTGVTTNEKLFF.